This passage covers 3 T cell receptor beta chains from one sample sequenced in a study of molecular identifiers for immune sequencing clone quantification. TCRdb analysed the PCR reads with MiXCR anew, one entry per CDR3 protein. The sample lists more than 550,000 distinct CDR3 sequences, about 25% occurring once. The sample comprised naive CD8+ T cells from blood, with Jurkat cell RNA spiked in. Subset denoted: FACS-sorted CD8+CD4-CCR7+CD45RA+ naive T cells. The receptors stem from a human donor in good health. Some libraries in this study had Jurkat cell RNA spiked in.

A few counts support this clonotype. The chain is built from TRBV5-4 and TRBJ2-1; TRBD1 might be the D (5 bases). The CDR3 is 12 residues long. Trimming removed 2 bases at V and 9 bases at J, with 9 bases between. Germline CDR1 SGHNT, CDR2 YYREEE (reference sequence). CDR3 loop: CASSFGATEQFF. The CDR3 DNA follows: TGTGCCAGCAGCTTTGGGGCTACTGAGCAGTTCTTC.

The rearrangement links TRBV4-1 to TRBJ2-2, with D hard to call. CDR1 MGHRA and CDR2 YSYEKL come from the germline V gene. Trimming left V 1 base short and J 0 bases short, with 9 bases between. This CDR3 has 16 residues. The CDR3 loop reads CASSQVAYANTGELFF. In DNA, the CDR3 is TGCGCCAGCAGCCAAGTTGCATACGCGAACACCGGGGAGCTGTTTTTT.

This clonotype was seen at least ten times. J is TRBJ1-5 and V is TRBV6-2 or TRBV6-3; D not resolved. Germline CDR1 and CDR2: MNHEY and SVGEGT. V dropped 6 bases and J dropped 5 bases, with 17 bases sitting between them. The CDR3 runs 15 residues. The CDR3 DNA follows: TGTGCCAGCAGCCCCAATTTGGGAAACTATCAGCCCCAGCATTTT. This encodes CASSPNLGNYQPQHF.